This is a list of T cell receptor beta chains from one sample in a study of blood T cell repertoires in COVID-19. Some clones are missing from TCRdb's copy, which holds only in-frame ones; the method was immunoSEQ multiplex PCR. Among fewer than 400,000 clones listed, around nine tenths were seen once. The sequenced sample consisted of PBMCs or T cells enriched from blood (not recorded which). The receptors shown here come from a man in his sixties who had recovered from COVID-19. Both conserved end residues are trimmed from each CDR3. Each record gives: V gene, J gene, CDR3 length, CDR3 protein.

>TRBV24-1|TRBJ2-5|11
ATSRGNQETQY
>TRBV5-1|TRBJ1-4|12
ASSLTTGGEKLF
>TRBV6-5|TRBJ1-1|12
ASTTGGLHTEAF
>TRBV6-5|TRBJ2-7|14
ASSYEGTSVTYEQY
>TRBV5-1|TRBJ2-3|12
ASREVVTTDTQY
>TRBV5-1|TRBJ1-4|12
ASSQGVNNEKLF
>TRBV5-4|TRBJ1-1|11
ASSPTGYTEAF
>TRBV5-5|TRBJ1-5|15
ASSLGPKGVSNQPQH
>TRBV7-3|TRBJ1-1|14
ASSLVSQVRNTEAF
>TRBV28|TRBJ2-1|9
ASDYQNSQF
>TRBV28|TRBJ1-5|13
ASSLSGHPNQPQH
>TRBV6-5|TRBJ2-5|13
ASRRDSGKVETQY
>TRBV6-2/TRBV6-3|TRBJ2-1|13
ASSSRGASRDEQF
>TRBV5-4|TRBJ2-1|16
ASSLWLGWSSGGNEQF
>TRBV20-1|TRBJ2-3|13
SASLSSGASDTQY
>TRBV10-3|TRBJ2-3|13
AISDGASGRDTQY
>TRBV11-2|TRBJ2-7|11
ASRRAGVVEQY
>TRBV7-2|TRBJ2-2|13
ASSPTSGISGELF
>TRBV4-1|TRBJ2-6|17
ASSQDAAGLFSGANVLT
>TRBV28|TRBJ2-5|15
ASSPPSRTSLIETQY
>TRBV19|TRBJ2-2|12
ATTDRWNTGELF
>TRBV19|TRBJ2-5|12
ASSIYGRGETQY
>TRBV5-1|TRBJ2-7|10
ASSQTGNEQY
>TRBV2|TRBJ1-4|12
ASSDGRGNEKLF
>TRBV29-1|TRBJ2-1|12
SGTGLAGGNEQF
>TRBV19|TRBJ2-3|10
ASSYSTDTQY
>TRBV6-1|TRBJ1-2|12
ASSEAWQGYGYT
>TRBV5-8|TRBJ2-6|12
ASSLGGNTNVLT
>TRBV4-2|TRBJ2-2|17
ASSPREGTSGKNTGELF
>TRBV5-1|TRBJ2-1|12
ASSRLGASNEQF
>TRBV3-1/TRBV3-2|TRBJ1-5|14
ASSQGTGGAGQPQH
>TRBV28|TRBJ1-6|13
ASRLGALGNSPLH
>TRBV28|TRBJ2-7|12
ASRPTTGSYEQY
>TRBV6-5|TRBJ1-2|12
ASSYSSRGYGYT
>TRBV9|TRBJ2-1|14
ASSVRRLAGYNEQF
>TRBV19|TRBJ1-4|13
ASSIRSQGNEKLF
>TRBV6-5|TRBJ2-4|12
ASSYGVRENIQY
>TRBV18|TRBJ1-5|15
ASSPLAGRGSNQPQH
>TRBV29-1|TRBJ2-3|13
SAGGASGSSDTQY
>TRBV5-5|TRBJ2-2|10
ASSFYTGELF
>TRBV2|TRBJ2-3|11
ASRGLATDTQY
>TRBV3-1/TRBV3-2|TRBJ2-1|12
ASAGTGDSNEQF
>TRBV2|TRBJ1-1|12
ASSPGVLLTEAF
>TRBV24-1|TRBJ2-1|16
ATSGYGDEAGRMDEQF
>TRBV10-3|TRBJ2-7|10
AISSQSYEQY